The 30 T cell receptor beta chains reported below all come from one sample, sequenced in a study of blood T cell repertoires in COVID-19. Sequencing used immunoSEQ multiplex PCR; TCRdb keeps in-frame clones, though not all of them. The sample has about 160,000 clones, about three quarters seen once. The sequenced sample was peripheral blood. All receptors come from a man between 65 and 79 years old with acute or convalescent COVID-19.

The chain employs TRBV5-1 and TRBJ2-3, with 11 bases matching TRBD2. The CDR3 totals 15 residues. J gave up 1 base and V 4 bases, and 2 bases lay outside the gene matches. The V gene's germline CDR1 is SGHRS and CDR2 YFSETQ. The DNA for the CDR3 is TGCGCCAGCAGCCTAGCGGGAGGTCGCACAGATACGCAGTATTTT. Its protein is CASSLAGGRTDTQYF.

V usage is TRBV19 and J usage is TRBJ1-5; TRBD1 matches 9 bases. With 9 bases clipped from V and 5 bases from J, the junction kept 8 bases outside the gene matches. CDR3 size: 14 residues. Germline CDR1 and CDR2: LNHDA and SQIVND (reference sequence). CDR3: CASREDRGHQPQHF. Written as DNA, the CDR3 is TGTGCCAGCAGAGAGGACAGGGGCCATCAGCCCCAGCATTTT.

The V gene is TRBV11-3, the J gene TRBJ1-6; no clear D gene. V dropped 0 bases and J dropped 3 bases, with 3 bases sitting between them. The CDR3 loop spans 14 amino acids. Germline V gene sequence: CDR1 SGHNT, CDR2 YENEEA. The chain's CDR3 is CASSLDSYNSPLHF. For the CDR3, the DNA is TGTGCCAGCAGCTTAGACAGCTATAATTCACCCCTCCACTTT.

The chain carries TRBV19 and TRBJ2-5; D possibly corresponds to TRBD1 (5 bases). The ends were cut back, 4 bases at V and 4 bases at J, with 16 bases in the middle. Germline V gives CDR1 LNHDA, CDR2 SQIVND (reference sequence). This CDR3 comprises 15 residues. The CDR3 here is CASSTPPQGGETQYF. The CDR3 DNA sequence: TGTGCCAGTAGTACCCCCCCTCAGGGCGGAGAGACCCAGTACTTC.

The V and J genes are TRBV5-1 and TRBJ2-5; D is unclear. Germline V lookup: CDR1 SGHRS, CDR2 YFSETQ. The CDR3 sequence is 13 residues long. V lost 1 base, J lost 4 bases, and 8 bases lay in between. The CDR3 DNA follows: TGCGCCAGCAGCTTGTCGGTGAGAGAGACCCAGTACTTC. This gives the protein CASSLSVRETQYF.

This clone has just a few counts. The rearrangement joins TRBV29-1 to TRBJ2-1; 7 bases are shared with TRBD1. Losses at the gene ends were 7 bases for V and 0 bases for J; bases not matched to a gene: 6. Germline lookup yields CDR1 SQVTM and CDR2 ANQGSEA. This CDR3 region has 14 residues. The CDR3 bases are TGCAGCGCCCCCAGGGGGAGCTCCTACAATGAGCAGTTCTTC. Its protein product is CSAPRGSSYNEQFF.

The chain is built from TRBV19 and TRBJ1-1; 8 bases line up with TRBD1. Germline loops: CDR1 LNHDA, CDR2 SQIVND (reference sequence). With 6 bases clipped from V and 11 bases from J, the junction kept 17 bases outside the gene matches. This CDR3 has 15 amino acids. Here the CDR3 reads CASSPGGTGGSRAFF. CDR3 sequence (DNA): TGTGCCAGTAGCCCAGGGGGGACAGGTGGATCGCGGGCTTTCTTT.

This clone was seen only once. The chain couples TRBV6-5 to TRBJ1-6; D is unclear. From germline, CDR1 is MNHEY and CDR2 SVGAGI. V lost 6 bases, J lost 6 bases, and 6 bases lay in between. The CDR3 has 12 residues. The chain's CDR3 is CASRQTNSPLHF. The CDR3 DNA reads TGTGCCAGCAGACAGACTAATTCACCCCTCCACTTT.

This clone was seen once. This chain connects TRBV3-1 (or the pseudogene TRBV3-2) to TRBJ2-3; the match to TRBD2 covers 7 bases. Trimming took 0 bases from V and 4 from J; bases not matched to a gene: 4. This CDR3 has 15 residues. Germline V CDR1 and CDR2: LGHDT, YNNKEL (reference sequence). Written as DNA, the CDR3 is TGTGCCAGCAGCCAAGATTCGCTAGCGGCAGATACGCAGTATTTT. Translating gives CASSQDSLAADTQYF.

J is TRBJ1-2 and V is TRBV3-1 (or the pseudogene TRBV3-2), with 9 positions matching TRBD1. V was clipped by 2 bases and J by 7 bases; unmatched bases: 5. The germline V gene has CDR1 LGHDT and CDR2 YNNKEL (reference sequence). The length of the CDR3 is 14 residues. CDR3: CASSQQDRGGGYTF. The CDR3 DNA sequence: TGTGCCAGCAGCCAACAGGACAGGGGTGGTGGCTACACCTTC.

CDR3 sequence (DNA): TGTGCCAGCAGTGACCCCTTGGAGGAAGCTTTCTTT. This gives the protein CASSDPLEEAFF. The V gene is TRBV6-4, the J gene TRBJ1-1; D remains ambiguous. The V gene lost 2 bases and the J gene lost 8 bases, with 9 bases spanning the gap. The CDR3 contains 12 residues. CDR1 and CDR2 from the germline V gene are MRHNA and SNTAGT.

This rearrangement joins TRBV9 to TRBJ2-1; D is unresolved. The CDR3 is 14 amino acids. Deletions cut 1 base from V and 6 bases from J, with 11 bases between. From germline, CDR1 is SGDLS and CDR2 YYNGEE. CDR3 bases: TGTGCCAGCAGCGTAAGTACAGAGTCCAATGAGCAGTTCTTC. This sequence encodes CASSVSTESNEQFF.

The chain carries TRBV7-2 and TRBJ1-1, with a weak D call TRBD1 (5 bases). Trimming left V 4 bases short and J 5 bases short, with 17 bases between. The CDR3 contains 15 residues. Germline V gene sequence: CDR1 SGHTA, CDR2 FQGNSA. The CDR3 region has the DNA TGTGCCAGCAGCTCGGTACAGGTTAGAGAAACTGAAGCTTTCTTT. Its protein is CASSSVQVRETEAFF.

This clone was seen only a few times. CDR3 coding DNA: TGTGCCAGCAGCCAAGGAGCGGGGCCGGGCGGGGAGCTGTTTTTT. Residues: CASSQGAGPGGELFF. V is TRBV3-1 (or the pseudogene TRBV3-2) and J is TRBJ2-2, with 7 bases that match TRBD2. CDR3 length: 15 amino acids. Germline-derived CDR1 and CDR2 are LGHDT and YNNKEL (reference sequence). V was clipped by 1 base and J by 7 bases; unmatched bases: 6.

This clone has only a few counts. The chain carries TRBV5-1 and TRBJ1-6, with D unresolved. The CDR3 consists of 14 residues. V was clipped by 6 bases and J by 6 bases, with 13 bases between them. Germline CDR1 SGHRS, CDR2 YFSETQ. The CDR3 DNA reads as TGCGCCAGCAATAGCATAGAGACTAATTCACCCCTCCACTTT. Its translation is CASNSIETNSPLHF.

The chain joins TRBV3-1 (or the pseudogene TRBV3-2) to TRBJ1-1; no definite D call. V gave up 2 bases and J gave up 1 base, with 11 bases separating them. CDR1 and CDR2 from the germline V gene are LGHDT and YNNKEL (reference sequence). CDR3 size: 15 residues. The CDR3 DNA is TGTGCCAGCAGCCAAACCGGCGGCGGGAACACTGAAGCTTTCTTT. It codes for CASSQTGGGNTEAFF.

The chain couples TRBV11-3 to TRBJ1-4, with D perhaps matching TRBD1 (5 bases). The CDR3 is made up of 15 amino acids. V lost 5 bases and J lost 7, with 17 bases in between. Germline values: CDR1 SGHNT, CDR2 YENEEA. CDR3 protein: CASSRAPGLFEKLFF. In DNA, the CDR3 is TGTGCCAGCAGCCGGGCGCCAGGGTTATTTGAAAAACTGTTTTTT.

V and J are TRBV5-1 and TRBJ2-6; 8 bases map to TRBD2. The CDR3 has 19 amino acids. The trim removed 0 bases at V and 0 bases at J, leaving 8 bases unmatched. CDR1 SGHRS and CDR2 YFSETQ come from the germline V gene. CDR3 in amino acids: CASSLGPLRGGSGANVLTF. In nucleotides, the CDR3 is TGCGCCAGCAGCTTGGGGCCCCTCCGGGGGGGCTCTGGGGCCAACGTCCTGACTTTC.

The chain is built from TRBV5-1 and TRBJ2-1; 8 bases match TRBD1. Germline lookup yields CDR1 SGHRS and CDR2 YFSETQ. J was trimmed by 5 bases and V by 0 bases; bases with no gene match: 1. CDR3 length equals 14 residues. The chain's CDR3 is CASSLGQGNNEQFF. For the CDR3, the DNA is TGCGCCAGCAGCTTGGGACAGGGGAACAATGAGCAGTTCTTC. The full variable domain, rest sourced from reference TRBV5-1 and TRBJ2-1, is KAGVTQTPRYLIKTRGQQVTLSCSPISGHRSVSWYQQTPGQGLQFLFEYFSETQRNKGNFPGRFSGRQFSNSRSEMNVSTLELGDSALYLCASSLGQGNNEQFFGPGTRLTVL.

This chain joins TRBV4-3 and TRBJ2-3; 11 positions agree with TRBD2. Per germline, CDR1 LGHNA and CDR2 YSLEER. Trimming cost V 1 base and J 4 bases; bases outside gene matches: 7. The CDR3 is 17 residues long. The CDR3 bases are TGCGCCAGCAGCCAAGGAACTAGCGGGGGAGGGGCAGATACGCAGTATTTT. Translating gives CASSQGTSGGGADTQYF.

The chain links TRBV6-4 to TRBJ2-5; 12 bases align to TRBD2. In germline, CDR1 is MRHNA, CDR2 SNTAGT. This CDR3 is 14 amino acids long. V shed 3 bases and J 5 bases; nucleotides not matched to a gene: 1. CDR3 residues: CASSEGTSGETQYF. In DNA, the CDR3 is TGTGCCAGCAGTGAGGGGACTAGCGGGGAGACCCAGTACTTC.

This rearrangement joins TRBV19 to TRBJ1-1, with a tentative D call TRBD1 (5 bases). Looked up from germline, CDR1 is LNHDA and CDR2 is SQIVND (reference sequence). With 5 bases removed from V and 3 bases from J, the gap between germline ends came to 13 bases. The CDR3 sequence is 14 residues long. CDR3 nucleotide sequence: TGTGCCAGTAGTGTCAGGGTCATGGACACTGAAGCTTTCTTT. Translation gives CASSVRVMDTEAFF.

This rearrangement joins TRBV6-2 or TRBV6-3 to TRBJ1-2; maybe TRBD1 (5 bases). This CDR3 contains 14 residues. The V and J ends lost 2 bases and 3 bases respectively, with 10 bases between them. The germline V gene has CDR1 MNHEY and CDR2 SVGEGT. CDR3 sequence (DNA): TGTGCCAGCAGTTACCCCGACAGCTACTATGGCTACACCTTC. It codes for CASSYPDSYYGYTF.

This chain joins TRBV24-1 and TRBJ2-3; TRBD1 agrees at 7 bases. The ends lost 3 bases at V and 11 bases at J; junction bases unmatched: 10. Germline V gene data show CDR1 as KGHDR and CDR2 as SFDVKD. This CDR3 spans 14 amino acids. CDR3 bases: TGTGCCACCAGTGATCCGGCACGGGGACAGAGGCAGTATTTT. It specifies CATSDPARGQRQYF.

The CDR3 region has the DNA TGTGCCAGCAGTTCCAGGCGGGGCAATCAGCCCCAGCATTTT. This codes for CASSSRRGNQPQHF. The V call is TRBV6-5, the J call TRBJ1-5, with D unresolved. Germline values: CDR1 MNHEY, CDR2 SVGAGI. V lost 4 bases and J 2 bases, leaving 9 bases between the germline ends. The CDR3 is 14 residues long.

V is TRBV19 and J is TRBJ2-3; TRBD2 might be the D (6 bases). The CDR3 loop spans 15 amino acids. Trimming removed 6 bases from V and 4 bases from J, with 17 bases in between. The V gene's germline CDR1 is LNHDA and CDR2 SQIVND (reference sequence). CDR3 nucleotides: TGTGCCAGTAGAAGACTAGTGGGAGGTCCAGATACGCAGTATTTT. Translated, it gives CASRRLVGGPDTQYF.

The rearrangement links TRBV7-2 to TRBJ2-5; tentatively, D is TRBD2 (6 bases). This CDR3 has 12 amino acids. V dropped 7 bases and J dropped 5 bases, with 11 bases sitting between them. CDR1 is SGHTA and CDR2 is FQGNSA in the germline V gene. CDR3 protein: CASTAEGETQYF. In DNA form, the CDR3 reads TGTGCCAGCACAGCGGAGGGGGAGACCCAGTACTTC.

The chain links TRBV2 to TRBJ2-7; 7 nucleotides agree with TRBD1. Looked up from germline, CDR1 is SNHLY and CDR2 is FYNNEI. This CDR3 is 14 amino acids long. Unmatched junction bases numbered 3, after V lost 2 bases and J lost 2 bases. CDR3 in amino acids: CASSELTGAYEQYF. CDR3 coding DNA: TGTGCCAGCAGTGAACTTACAGGGGCCTACGAGCAGTACTTC.

The chain combines TRBV18 with TRBJ1-1; 9 bases agree with TRBD1. CDR1 and CDR2 (germline): KGHSH, LQKENI. V trimming: 0 bases; J trimming: 3 bases; junction bases outside the gene matches: 8. This CDR3 is built from 17 residues. CDR3 bases: TGTGCCAGCTCACCACCGACAGGGGGTCTCAGGGACACTGAAGCTTTCTTT. It translates to CASSPPTGGLRDTEAFF. The whole variable domain, remainder taken from reference TRBV18 and TRBJ1-1, is NAGVMQNPRHLVRRRGQEARLRCSPMKGHSHVYWYRQLPEEGLKFMVYLQKENIIDESGMPKERFSAEFPKEGPSILRIQQVVRGDSAAYFCASSPPTGGLRDTEAFFGQGTRLTVV.

This clone was detected only once. The chain links TRBV24-1 to TRBJ2-5; perhaps TRBD1 as D (5 bases). Germline loops: CDR1 KGHDR, CDR2 SFDVKD. V was pared by 6 bases and J by 2 bases, with 9 bases between. This CDR3 contains 13 residues. The CDR3 loop reads CATSTGAQETQYF. The CDR3 coding sequence is TGTGCCACCAGTACTGGGGCTCAAGAGACCCAGTACTTC.